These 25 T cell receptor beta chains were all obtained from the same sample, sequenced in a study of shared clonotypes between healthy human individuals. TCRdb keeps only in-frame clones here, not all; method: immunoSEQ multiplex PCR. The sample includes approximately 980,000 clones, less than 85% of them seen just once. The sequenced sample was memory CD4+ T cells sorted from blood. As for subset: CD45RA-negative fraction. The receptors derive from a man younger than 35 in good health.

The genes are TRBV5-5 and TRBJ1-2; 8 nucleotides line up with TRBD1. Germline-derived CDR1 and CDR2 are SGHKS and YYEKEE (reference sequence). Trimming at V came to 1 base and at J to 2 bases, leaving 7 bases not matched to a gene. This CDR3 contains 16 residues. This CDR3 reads CASSLSIGQGNYGYTF. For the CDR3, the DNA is TGTGCCAGCAGCTTGAGTATCGGACAGGGAAACTATGGCTACACCTTC. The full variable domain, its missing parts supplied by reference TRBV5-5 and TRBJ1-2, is DAGVTQSPTHLIKTRGQQVTLRCSPISGHKSVSWYQQVLGQGPQFIFQYYEKEERGRGNFPDRFSARQFPNYSSELNVNALLLGDSALYLCASSLSIGQGNYGYTFGSGTRLTVV.

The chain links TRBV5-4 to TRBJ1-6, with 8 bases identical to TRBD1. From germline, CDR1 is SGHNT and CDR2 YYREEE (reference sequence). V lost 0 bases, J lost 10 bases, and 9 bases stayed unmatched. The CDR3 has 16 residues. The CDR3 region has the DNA TGTGCCAGCAGCTTGGATTCGGACAGGGTACACTCACCCCTCCACTTT. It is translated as CASSLDSDRVHSPLHF.

CDR3 bases: TGTGCCAGTAGACCCAGCGGGAGCGGGAACGAGCAGTACTTC. It yields the protein CASRPSGSGNEQYF. The V gene is TRBV19, the J gene TRBJ2-7; 8 nucleotides match TRBD2. CDR1 is LNHDA, CDR2 SQIVND, per germline (reference sequence). V dropped 6 bases and J dropped 5; count of bases not matched to a gene: 9. The CDR3 runs to 14 residues.

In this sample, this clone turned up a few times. In DNA, the CDR3 is TGTGCCTGGAGCCTAGGCCCTCGGGATACGCAGTATTTT. Its protein product is CAWSLGPRDTQYF. This sequence joins TRBV30 and TRBJ2-3; the D is unclear. Trimming took off 3 bases at V and 6 bases at J, with 13 bases between the two ends. This CDR3 comprises 13 residues. CDR1 and CDR2 (germline): GTSNPN, SVGIG (reference sequence).

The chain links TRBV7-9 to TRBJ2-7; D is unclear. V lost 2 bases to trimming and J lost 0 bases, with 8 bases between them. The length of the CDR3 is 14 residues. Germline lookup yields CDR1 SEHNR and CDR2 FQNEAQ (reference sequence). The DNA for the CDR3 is TGTGCCAGCAGCTTAACAGCCGACTCCTACGAGCAGTACTTC. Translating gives CASSLTADSYEQYF.

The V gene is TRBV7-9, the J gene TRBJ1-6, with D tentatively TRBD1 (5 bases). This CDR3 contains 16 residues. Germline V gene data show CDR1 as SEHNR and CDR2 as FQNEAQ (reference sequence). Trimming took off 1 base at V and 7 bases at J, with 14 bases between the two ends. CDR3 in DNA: TGTGCCAGCAGCTTAGGAGGAGGGGTAAAAAATTCACCCCTCCACTTT. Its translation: CASSLGGGVKNSPLHF.

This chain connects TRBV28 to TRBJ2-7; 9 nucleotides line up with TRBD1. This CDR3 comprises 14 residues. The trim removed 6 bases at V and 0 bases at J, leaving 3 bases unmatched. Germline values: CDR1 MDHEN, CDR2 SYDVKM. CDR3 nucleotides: TGTGCCAGCAGGCGGGACAGGGCCTCCTACGAGCAGTACTTC. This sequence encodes CASRRDRASYEQYF.

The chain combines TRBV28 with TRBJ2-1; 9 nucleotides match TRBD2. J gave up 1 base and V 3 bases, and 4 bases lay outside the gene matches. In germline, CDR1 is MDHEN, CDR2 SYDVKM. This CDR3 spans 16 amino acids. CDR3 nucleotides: TGTGCCAGCAGTTTGCGGGGGGGTCCTTCCTACAATGAGCAGTTCTTC. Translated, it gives CASSLRGGPSYNEQFF.

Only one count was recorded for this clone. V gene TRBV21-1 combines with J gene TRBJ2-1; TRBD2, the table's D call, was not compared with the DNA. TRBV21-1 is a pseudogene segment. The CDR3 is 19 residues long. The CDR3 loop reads CASSNTGTSDQSSYNEQFF. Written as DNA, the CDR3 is TGTGCCAGCAGCAATACCGGGACTAGCGACCAGAGCTCCTACAATGAGCAGTTCTTC.

The DNA of the CDR3 is TGTGCCATACGAACCCGGGAGGGTTATGGCTACACCTTC. Translation gives CAIRTREGYGYTF. V is TRBV9 and J is TRBJ1-2; D unclear. Per the germline V gene, CDR1 is SGDLS and CDR2 is YYNGEE. This CDR3 contains 13 residues. The V gene lost 9 bases and the J gene lost 5 bases, with 17 bases spanning the gap.

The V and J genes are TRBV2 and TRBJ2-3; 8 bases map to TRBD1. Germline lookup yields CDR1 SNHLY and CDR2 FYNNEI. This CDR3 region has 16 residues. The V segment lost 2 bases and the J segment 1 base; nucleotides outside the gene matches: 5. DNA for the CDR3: TGTGCCAGCAGTGAAAAAACAGGGGGGCGCACAGATACGCAGTATTTT. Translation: CASSEKTGGRTDTQYF. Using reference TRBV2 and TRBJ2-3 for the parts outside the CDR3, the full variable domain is EPEVTQTPSHQVTQMGQEVILRCVPISNHLYFYWYRQILGQKVEFLVSFYNNEISEKSEIFDDQFSVERPDGSNFTLKIRSTKLEDSAMYFCASSEKTGGRTDTQYFGPGTRLTVL.

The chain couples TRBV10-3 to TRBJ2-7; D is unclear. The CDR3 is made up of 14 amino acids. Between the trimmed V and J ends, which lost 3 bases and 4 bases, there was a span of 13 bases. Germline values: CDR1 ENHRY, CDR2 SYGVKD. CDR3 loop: CAISDQFGSYEQYF. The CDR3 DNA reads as TGTGCCATCAGTGATCAGTTTGGGTCTTACGAGCAGTACTTC.

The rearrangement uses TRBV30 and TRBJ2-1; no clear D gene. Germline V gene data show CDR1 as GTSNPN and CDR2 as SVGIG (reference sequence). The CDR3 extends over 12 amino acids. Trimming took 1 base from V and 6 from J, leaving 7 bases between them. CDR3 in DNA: TGTGCCTGGAGTGCCAGAGTCAATGAGCAGTTCTTC. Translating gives CAWSARVNEQFF. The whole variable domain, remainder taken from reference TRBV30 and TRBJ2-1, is SQTIHQWPATLVQPVGSPLSLECTVEGTSNPNLYWYRQAAGRGLQLLFYSVGIGQISSEVPQNLSASRPQDRQFILSSKKLLLSDSGFYLCAWSARVNEQFFGPGTRLTVL.

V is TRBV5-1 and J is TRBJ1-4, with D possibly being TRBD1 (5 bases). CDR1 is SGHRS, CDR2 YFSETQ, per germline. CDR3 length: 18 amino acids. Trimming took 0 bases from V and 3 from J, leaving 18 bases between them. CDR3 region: CASSLGGQTQGSNEKLFF. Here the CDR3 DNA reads TGCGCCAGCAGCTTGGGAGGGCAGACCCAGGGATCTAATGAAAAACTGTTTTTT.

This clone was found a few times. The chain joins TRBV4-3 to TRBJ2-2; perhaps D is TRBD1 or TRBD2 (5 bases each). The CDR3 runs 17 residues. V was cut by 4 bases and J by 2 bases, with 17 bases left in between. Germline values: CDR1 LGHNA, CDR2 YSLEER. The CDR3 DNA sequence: TGCGCCAGCAGCCGCTCCCGTCCGGGACCTAACACCGGGGAGCTGTTTTTT. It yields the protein CASSRSRPGPNTGELFF.

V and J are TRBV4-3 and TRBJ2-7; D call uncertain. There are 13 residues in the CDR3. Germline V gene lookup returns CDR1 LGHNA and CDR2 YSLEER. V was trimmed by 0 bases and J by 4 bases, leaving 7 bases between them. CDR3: CASSQDPPYEQYF. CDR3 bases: TGCGCCAGCAGCCAAGACCCCCCGTACGAGCAGTACTTC.

In DNA form, the CDR3 reads TGTGCCAGCAGTCCCGTCCCCCCGGGGGGTGGGGAGACCCAGTACTTC. This gives the protein CASSPVPPGGGETQYF. The chain is built from TRBV2 and TRBJ2-5; the match to TRBD2 covers 7 bases. V lost 5 bases and J lost 5; bases outside the gene matches: 14. Germline V gene sequence: CDR1 SNHLY, CDR2 FYNNEI. This CDR3 comprises 16 residues.

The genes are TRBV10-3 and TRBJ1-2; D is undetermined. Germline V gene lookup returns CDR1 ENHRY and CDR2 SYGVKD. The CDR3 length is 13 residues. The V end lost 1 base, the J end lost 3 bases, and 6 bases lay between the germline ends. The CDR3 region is CAISEWGDYGYTF. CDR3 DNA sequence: TGTGCCATCAGTGAGTGGGGAGACTATGGCTACACCTTC.

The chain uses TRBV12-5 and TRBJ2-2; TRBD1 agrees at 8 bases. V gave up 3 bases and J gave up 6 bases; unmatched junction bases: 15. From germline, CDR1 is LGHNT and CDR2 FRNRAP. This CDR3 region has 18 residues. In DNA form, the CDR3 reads TGTGCTAGTGGTTTACTGGGACAGGCGAACAGAAACGCCGGGGAGCTGTTTTTT. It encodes CASGLLGQANRNAGELFF.

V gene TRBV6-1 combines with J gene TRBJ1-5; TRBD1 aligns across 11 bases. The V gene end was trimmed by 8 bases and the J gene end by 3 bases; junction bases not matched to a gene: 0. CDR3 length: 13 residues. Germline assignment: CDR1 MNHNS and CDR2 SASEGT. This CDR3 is CASGQGANQPQHF. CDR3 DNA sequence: TGTGCCAGCGGACAGGGGGCCAATCAGCCCCAGCATTTT.

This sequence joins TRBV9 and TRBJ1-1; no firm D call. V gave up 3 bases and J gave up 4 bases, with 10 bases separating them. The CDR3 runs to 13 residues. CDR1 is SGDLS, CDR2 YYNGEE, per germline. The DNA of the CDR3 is TGTGCCAGCAGCGGCTCGCCGGGCACTGAAGCTTTCTTT. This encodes CASSGSPGTEAFF.

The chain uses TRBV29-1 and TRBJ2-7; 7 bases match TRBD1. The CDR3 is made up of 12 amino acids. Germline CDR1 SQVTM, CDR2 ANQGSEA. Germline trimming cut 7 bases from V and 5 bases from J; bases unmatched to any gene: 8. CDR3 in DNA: TGCAGCGCTTCTCTAGGGGGCAACGAGCAGTACTTC. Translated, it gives CSASLGGNEQYF.

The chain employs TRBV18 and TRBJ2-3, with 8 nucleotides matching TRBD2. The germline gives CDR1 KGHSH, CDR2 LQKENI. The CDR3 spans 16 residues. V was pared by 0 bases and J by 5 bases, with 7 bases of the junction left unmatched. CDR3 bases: TGTGCCAGCTCACCACCTAGCGGGACTAGGGGAGATACGCAGTATTTT. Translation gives CASSPPSGTRGDTQYF.

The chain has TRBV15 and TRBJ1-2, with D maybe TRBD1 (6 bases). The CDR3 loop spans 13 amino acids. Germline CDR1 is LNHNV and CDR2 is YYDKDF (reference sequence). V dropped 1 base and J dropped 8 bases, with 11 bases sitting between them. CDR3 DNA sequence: TGTGCCACCAGCAGAGTAGGGGGGCTCGGCTACACCTTC. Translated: CATSRVGGLGYTF.

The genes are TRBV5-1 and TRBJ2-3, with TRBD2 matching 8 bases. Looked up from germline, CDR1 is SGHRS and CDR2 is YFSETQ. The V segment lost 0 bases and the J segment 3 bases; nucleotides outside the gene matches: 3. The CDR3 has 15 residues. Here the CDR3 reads CASSLVAGGTDTQYF. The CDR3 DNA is TGCGCCAGCAGCTTGGTTGCGGGGGGTACAGATACGCAGTATTTT. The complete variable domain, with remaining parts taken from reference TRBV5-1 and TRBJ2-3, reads KAGVTQTPRYLIKTRGQQVTLSCSPISGHRSVSWYQQTPGQGLQFLFEYFSETQRNKGNFPGRFSGRQFSNSRSEMNVSTLELGDSALYLCASSLVAGGTDTQYFGPGTRLTVL.